Sequencing of this T cell receptor (beta chain) was carried out in a study of cytomegalovirus exposure and HLA in healthy donors. At the level of the study: Out of about 190 million T cells, an earlier analysis found roughly 110 million unique TCR beta sequences in total.

Study-level points and caveats: In a later analysis, an Asian-associated ancestry cluster reportedly showed fewer N-insertions than the approximately 610-donor mean.

13 Jbeta primers and 60 Vbeta primers were used for the PCR. The data were produced by immunoSEQ multiplex PCR, yet TCRdb's version contains in-frame clones alone and is incomplete. In the table there are around 210,000 clones, about 88% of which are singletons. The CDR3 is 14 amino acids. From germline, CDR1 is SGHRS and CDR2 YFSETQ. V was cut by 0 bases and J by 4 bases, with 9 bases left in between. As regards this clone: Its antigen is not known.

This chain connects TRBV5-1 to TRBJ2-3, with TRBD2 as a possible D gene (6 bases). The sequenced material came from PBMCs. The receptor was derived from a girl aged 2 to 10 in good health and CMV-seronegative. Here the CDR3 reads CASSLGGVADTQYF. The CDR3 DNA follows: TGCGCCAGCAGCTTGGGGGGGGTGGCAGATACGCAGTATTTT.